Below, 16 T cell receptor beta chains from the same sample are listed, as sequenced in a study of blood T cells in healthy people across ages. Through a sample-barcoded 5' primer and a J-beta primer mix, a second PCR was run for about 6 to 12 cycles. TCRdb reanalysed the 5' RACE reads using MiXCR and keeps one entry per CDR3 protein. The sample records approximately 320,000 distinct CDR3 sequences, around 27% being singletons. Sequenced material: blood. The receptors come from a woman in her seventies in good health.

The chain combines TRBV11-2 with TRBJ1-1, with 7 bases aligning to TRBD1. Trimming took 6 bases from V and 5 from J; bases not matched to a gene: 12. Germline CDR1 reads SGHAT; CDR2 reads FQNNGV. The CDR3 covers 15 residues. Written as DNA, the CDR3 is TGTGCCAGCAGTTCCACCGGGACAGTCGAGACTGAAGCTTTCTTT. Its translation: CASSSTGTVETEAFF. The full variable domain, its missing parts supplied by reference TRBV11-2 and TRBJ1-1, is EAGVAQSPRYKIIEKRQSVAFWCNPISGHATLYWYQQILGQGPKLLIQFQNNGVVDDSQLPKDRFSAERLKGVDSTLKIQPAKLEDSAVYLCASSSTGTVETEAFFGQGTRLTVV.

The V call is TRBV7-2, the J call TRBJ2-5; D not resolved. The J call may be wrong; the DNA end is better matched by TRBJ2-1. From germline, CDR1 is SGHTA and CDR2 FQGNSA. The CDR3 contains 12 residues. The CDR3 region is CASSPLGEQQFF. In nucleotides, the CDR3 is TGTGCCAGCAGCCCCCTAGGAGAACAGCAGTTCTTC.

On this clonotype: This may be a read error: a much more frequent sequence differs by one nucleotide. The chain employs TRBV7-2 and TRBJ2-7; D ambiguous. Germline CDR1 is SGHTA and CDR2 is FQGNSA. There are 13 residues in the CDR3. V lost 5 bases to trimming and J lost 5 bases, with 13 bases between them. The CDR3 loop is CASSVNSYDEQYF. CDR3 nucleotide sequence: TGTGCCAGCAGCGTAAATTCTTACGACGAGCAGTACTTC.

This chain joins TRBV5-1 and TRBJ1-1; possibly TRBD1 for D (5 bases). This CDR3 comprises 13 residues. Trimming cost V 3 bases and J 6 bases, with 12 bases left between them. Germline CDR1 and CDR2: SGHRS and YFSETQ. This CDR3 reads CASSSVGASEAFF. The CDR3 DNA is TGCGCCAGCAGCTCCGTAGGGGCCTCTGAAGCTTTCTTT. Supplemented by reference TRBV5-1 and TRBJ1-1, the full variable domain reads KAGVTQTPRYLIKTRGQQVTLSCSPISGHRSVSWYQQTPGQGLQFLFEYFSETQRNKGNFPGRFSGRQFSNSRSEMNVSTLELGDSALYLCASSSVGASEAFFGQGTRLTVV.

The gene calls are TRBV28 and TRBJ2-5; unclear D gene. Gene TRBJ2-7 matches the end of the DNA better, so the J call may be wrong. The CDR3 spans 11 residues. Germline V CDR1 and CDR2: MDHEN, SYDVKM. As DNA, the CDR3 is TGTGCCAGCAGTTTTCCAACCGAGCAGTACTTC. Protein sequence: CASSFPTEQYF.

The chain recombines TRBV20-1 with TRBJ2-3; D is ambiguous. V dropped 6 bases and J dropped 0 bases, with 13 bases sitting between them. The CDR3 consists of 14 residues. Germline V gene sequence: CDR1 DFQATT, CDR2 SNEGSKA (reference sequence). DNA of the CDR3: TGCAGTGCCAGTGGGGATACTAGCACAGATACGCAGTATTTT. Translating gives CSASGDTSTDTQYF.

The gene calls are TRBV4-1 and TRBJ1-3; D call uncertain. Germline V gene sequence: CDR1 MGHRA, CDR2 YSYEKL. Trimming left V 1 base short and J 0 bases short, with 13 bases between. The CDR3 has 17 residues. CDR3 amino acids: CASSQAVGSSSGNTIYF. The CDR3 DNA reads as TGCGCCAGCAGCCAAGCGGTTGGGTCTAGCTCTGGAAACACCATATATTTT.

This clonotype came up a few times. The genes are TRBV7-6 and TRBJ2-5; 8 nucleotides align to TRBD1. V shed 1 base, J shed 3 bases, and the junction held 4 bases outside the gene matches. The CDR3 runs to 15 residues. CDR1 and CDR2 (germline): SGHVS, FNYEAQ. The CDR3 protein is CASSLGGTGKETQYF. In DNA form, the CDR3 reads TGTGCCAGCAGCTTAGGGGGGACAGGAAAAGAGACCCAGTACTTC.

The chain uses TRBV6-2 or TRBV6-3 and TRBJ1-5; D uncertain. With 0 bases removed from V and 6 bases from J, the gap between germline ends came to 6 bases. CDR1 is MNHEY, CDR2 SVGEGT, per germline. The CDR3 is 13 amino acids. In DNA form, the CDR3 reads TGTGCCAGCAGTTACTCGAGGACTCAGCCCCAGCATTTT. Protein product: CASSYSRTQPQHF.

The chain uses TRBV18 and TRBJ1-2; no firm D call. V was clipped by 2 bases and J by 8 bases, with 15 bases between them. The CDR3 runs 14 residues. The germline V gene encodes CDR1 KGHSH and CDR2 LQKENI. The CDR3, as DNA: TGTGCCAGCTCACCAGATCAAGACACACAAGGCTACACCTTC. Amino acid sequence: CASSPDQDTQGYTF.

This clonotype showed up just a few times. The genes are TRBV4-3 and TRBJ2-5; 12 nucleotides match TRBD2. With the DNA end fitting TRBJ2-1 better, the J assignment may be wrong. The CDR3 runs 15 residues. Germline V lookup: CDR1 LGHNA, CDR2 YSLEER. For the CDR3, the DNA is TGCGCCAGCAGCAGCGGACTAGCGGGAAGGGATGAGCAGTTCTTC. Protein product: CASSSGLAGRDEQFF.

V gene TRBV6-5 combines with J gene TRBJ1-1; D is unresolved. Trimming cost V 2 bases and J 1 base, with 8 bases left between them. The germline V gene encodes CDR1 MNHEY and CDR2 SVGAGI. The CDR3 contains 14 residues. The CDR3 is CASSYIQANTEAFF. Written as DNA, the CDR3 is TGTGCCAGCAGTTACATTCAGGCGAACACTGAAGCTTTCTTT.

This rearrangement joins TRBV5-1 to TRBJ2-5; 10 nucleotides match TRBD2. The DNA end is more similar to TRBJ2-1, so the J call may be wrong. Germline loops: CDR1 SGHRS, CDR2 YFSETQ. CDR3 size: 19 residues. CDR3 nucleotides: TGCGCCAGCAGCTTGGAGTCTAGCGGGAGCCGGCGGGGGTACAATGAGCAGTTCTTC. It translates to CASSLESSGSRRGYNEQFF.

This clonotype was found many times. The chain combines TRBV12-3 or TRBV12-4 with TRBJ2-5, with no clear D. V was trimmed by 1 base and J by 7 bases, leaving 10 bases between them. There are 13 residues in the CDR3. The CDR3, as DNA: TGTGCCAGCAGTTTAGGAGGATCAGCGACCCAGTACTTC. This gives the protein CASSLGGSATQYF.

This clonotype was counted only a few times. V usage is TRBV2 and J usage is TRBJ2-5; D is possibly TRBD2 (6 bases). Germline-derived CDR1 and CDR2 are SNHLY and FYNNEI. The CDR3 totals 14 residues. V lost 7 bases and J lost 5, with 17 bases in between. The CDR3 DNA is TGTGCCAGCACGAGCGGGTCGGAAGTGGAGACCCAGTACTTC. This encodes CASTSGSEVETQYF. Drawing the rest from reference TRBV2 and TRBJ2-5, the complete variable domain is EPEVTQTPSHQVTQMGQEVILRCVPISNHLYFYWYRQILGQKVEFLVSFYNNEISEKSEIFDDQFSVERPDGSNFTLKIRSTKLEDSAMYFCASTSGSEVETQYFGPGTRLLVL.

There are a few counts of this clonotype. The V gene is TRBV20-1, the J gene TRBJ2-3; D is undetermined. CDR3 length: 13 residues. Germline lookup yields CDR1 DFQATT and CDR2 SNEGSKA (reference sequence). The CDR3 region has the DNA TGCAGCGCCGAAAGCGCTGGCACAGATACGCAGTATTTT. Protein product: CSAESAGTDTQYF.